This T cell receptor (beta chain) was sequenced in a study of T cell repertoires in cytomegalovirus infection (dated by TCRdb to the late 2010s). Background on the whole study: Donor HLA type was relevant to the analysis, because carriage of CMV infection together with the matching HLA type was indicated by public TCR beta signatures.

CDR1 and CDR2, looked up from the germline V gene, are SNHLY and FYNNEI. The cysteine opens and the phenylalanine closes a CDR3 of 16 amino acids. The sequence is cut down to CDR3 DNA, 48 bases in frame from base 1. Trimming leaves V shorter by 2 bases and J shorter by 0 bases, with the junction holding 3 bases beyond the gene matches. Remarks on this clonotype: What this receptor recognizes is not known. There are no base qualities to consult, and no much larger clone falls within one base.

Findings and caveats that apply to the study as a whole: In both this cohort and an independent 352-donor cohort, the cumulative frequency of public TCR beta family members distinguished carriers of CMV infection plus the relevant HLA type. The ex vivo response was dominated by HLA-C-restricted CMV-specific TCR beta clonotypes, and the single most frequent clonotype in two of eight donors was supplied by these HLA-C-restricted clonotypes.

TCRdb lists the instrument as Illumina HiSeq 1500. The public reads were quality trimmed at Q25 with fastp and then assembled into clones with MiXCR by TCRdb, keeping productive beta chains. Rows are combined by CDR3 protein, so each entry shows the most common genes and DNA. This sample comprises 150,000 to 200,000 distinct CDR3 sequences, approximately 18% of them detected only once. Together, the top ten hold about 25% of the sample. This clonotype originated in a human donor in good health (CMV status not recorded). Some clones in this sample may be carry-over from other donors' samples. The chain was built from TRBV2 and TRBJ2-2; TRBD2 agrees with 7 junctional bases. Sequences were obtained from CD8+ T cells from PBMCs. The DNA reads TGTGCCAGCAGTGAATGGCGGGGGACGAACACCGGGGAGCTGTTTTTT. Its coded protein is CASSEWRGTNTGELFF.